Below, one T cell receptor beta chain is given with its context. Antigen specificity is unknown. This record comes from a study of blood T cells in healthy people across ages. A sample-barcoded 5' primer and a J-beta primer mix were used in a second PCR of roughly 6 to 11 cycles. Every cDNA was tagged by a template-switch adaptor with 12 random nucleotides. TCRdb used MiXCR to reprocess the 5' RACE reads, holding one entry per CDR3 protein. Here the sample spans about 640,000 distinct CDR3 sequences, roughly 53% being singletons. Study-wide results and caveats: Estimates of diversity drawn from one million T cells were considered underestimates. Among T cells, TCR beta diversity per million cells dropped roughly linearly as age rose.

CDR3 size: 12 residues. V lost 7 bases, J lost 6 bases, and 12 bases lay in between. CDR1 and CDR2 (germline): MNHEY, SVGAGI. Per individual sample, total RNA of at least 6 micrograms was extracted. The sequence was obtained from a man aged 55-75 years in good health. The genes are TRBV6-5 and TRBJ1-2, with D maybe TRBD1 (5 bases). Sample: blood. This CDR3 is CASTNGGNGYTF. CDR3 in DNA: TGTGCCAGCACAAACGGGGGAAATGGCTACACCTTC.